This T cell receptor beta chain came from a study of T-cell reconstitution after alpha-beta-depleted transplantation in children. The CDR3 spans 14 residues. V lost 0 bases and J lost 0, with 8 bases in between. Per germline, CDR1 DFQATT and CDR2 SNEGSKA (reference sequence). In this sample, this clonotype turned up many times. Preparation of the TCRbeta library used unique molecular identifiers. Via MiXCR, TCRdb re-called the PCR reads, giving one row per CDR3 protein. The table lists 450,000 to 600,000 distinct CDR3 sequences, around a third of them singletons. The TCR was taken from a human donor who donated a stem cell graft to a child with aplastic anemia. Here the sequenced sample was PBMCs from the stem cell graft donor, taken from the stem cell graft. The rearrangement uses TRBV20-1 and TRBJ1-1, with a tentative D call TRBD1 (5 bases). The CDR3 sequence is CSARDSTVNTEAFF. For the CDR3, the DNA is TGCAGTGCTAGAGATTCGACAGTGAACACTGAAGCTTTCTTT.